This TCR beta chain was captured by sequencing in a study of blood T cell dynamics during melanoma immunotherapy. For the study at large: Patients with metastatic melanoma got pembrolizumab or nivolumab-ipilimumab as first-line care. Study observations and caveats: Unlike progressors, later disease-control patients had W3 repertoires gaining clonality or diversity. It remained unknown if the driving T cell clones were melanoma-specific.

The CDR3 extends over 13 amino acids. Trimming stripped 5 bases from V and 4 bases from J, with 10 bases between. From germline, CDR1 is LNHDA and CDR2 SQIVND (reference sequence). The time point denotes: week 3, after first cycle of checkpoint inhibitor. Sequencing was performed with immunoSEQ multiplex PCR; in TCRdb, only in-frame clones are kept and a portion is missing. The table lists some 10,000 clones, about 89% of them singletons, with 6.9% in the top ten. With regard to this clone: What it binds is unknown.

The starting material was blood, obtained from a patient treated with checkpoint blockade. The TCR sequence derives from a human donor with melanoma. The J gene is TRBJ2-3, the V gene TRBV19; no clear D gene. The CDR3, as DNA: TGTGCCAGTAGTCTCCAAGATGCAGATACGCAGTATTTT. Its protein product is CASSLQDADTQYF.